The clone carrying this T cell receptor beta chain showed up just a few times. Its antigen is not known. The data were taken from a study of vaccination and CD4 T cells after COVID-19. Background on the study: Some control cultures received a CEFX pool, which served as the positive control. Others received an HIV-1 Nef pool or no peptide.

This CDR3 is 15 amino acids long. V shed 3 bases and J 7 bases; nucleotides not matched to a gene: 4. The germline CDR1 and CDR2 sequences are SNHLY and FYNNEI. Sequenced with the Oncomine TCR Beta short-read assay was DNA taken from cultured CD4+ T cells. Each CDR3 protein gets one entry after TCRdb re-called the PCR reads with MiXCR. The repertoire holds thousands of distinct CDR3 sequences, with around half as singletons. Treatment described: approximately 10-day PBMC culture with coronavirus spike peptide pools or control peptides (ViraFEST assay). The unexposed donor provided CD4+ T cells, which were taken before the COVID-19 pandemic (2011-2018).

The source material was CD4+ T cells from blood, cultured in vitro. The chain carries TRBV2 and TRBJ1-6, with 9 positions matching TRBD1. The clonotype was recovered from a human donor in good health. In DNA, the CDR3 is TGTGCCAGCAGTGAGGGAGGGACAGGGAATTCACCCCTCCACTTT. Translation: CASSEGGTGNSPLHF.